Each of the 17 T cell receptor beta chains below was sequenced from the same sample in a study of blood T cell repertoires in COVID-19. Data came from immunoSEQ multiplex PCR; TCRdb stores just in-frame clones and leaves some out. Of under 300,000 clones in the sample, roughly 79% were seen once. Sequencing input: PBMCs or T cells enriched from blood (not recorded which). These receptor sequences come from a man aged 35 to 55 who had recovered from COVID-19.

CDR3 DNA sequence: TGTGCCAGCAGTTCCGGGATAAAGGGCCCCGAGCAGTACTTC. Protein: CASSSGIKGPEQYF. The rearrangement joins TRBV7-3 to TRBJ2-7; D perhaps matches TRBD2 (5 bases). Germline V gives CDR1 SGHTA, CDR2 FQGTGA. The CDR3 is 14 residues long. With 6 bases removed from V and 6 bases from J, the gap between germline ends came to 18 bases.

The chain carries TRBV25-1 and TRBJ1-1; 7 nucleotides line up with TRBD1. The CDR3 contains 13 residues. V lost 4 bases to trimming and J lost 6 bases; unmatched junction nucleotides: 5. Germline values: CDR1 MGHDK, CDR2 SYGVNS. The CDR3 sequence: CASSGQGRAEAFF. The CDR3 DNA sequence: TGTGCCAGCAGTGGACAGGGTCGGGCTGAAGCTTTCTTT.

V and J are TRBV11-3 and TRBJ2-1; D is uncertain. The CDR3 is 13 amino acids. Germline values: CDR1 SGHNT, CDR2 YENEEA. V was trimmed by 3 bases and J by 2 bases, leaving 5 bases between them. The CDR3 reads CASSFSAYNEQFF. CDR3 nucleotide sequence: TGTGCCAGCAGCTTTTCGGCCTACAATGAGCAGTTCTTC.

This rearrangement joins TRBV6-4 to TRBJ1-1; D is unresolved. The CDR3 sequence is 11 residues long. CDR1 is MRHNA and CDR2 is SNTAGT in the germline V gene. CDR3 DNA sequence: TGTGACCCCCCCGCGTCTCGCGAAGCTTTCTTT. Residues: CDPPASREAFF.

This clone was found a few times. Different DNA sequences within this sample yield the same CDR3. The J gene is TRBJ2-7, the V gene TRBV28; no firm D call. The CDR3 spans 10 residues. The ends were cut back, 6 bases at V and 4 bases at J, with 4 bases in the middle. The germline CDR1 and CDR2 sequences are MDHEN and SYDVKM. CDR3 protein: CASRSYEQYF. In DNA form, the CDR3 reads TGTGCCAGCAGGAGTTACGAGCAGTACTTC.

This rearrangement joins TRBV5-5 to TRBJ2-7; no firm D call. V lost 5 bases and J 0 bases, leaving 9 bases between the germline ends. The CDR3 totals 13 residues. The V gene's germline CDR1 is SGHKS and CDR2 YYEKEE (reference sequence). The CDR3: CASSVISSYEQYF. In DNA form, the CDR3 reads TGTGCCAGCAGTGTGATTAGCTCCTACGAGCAGTACTTC.

The V call is TRBV3-1 (or the pseudogene TRBV3-2), the J call TRBJ1-4, with D hard to call. Germline CDR1 is LGHDT and CDR2 is YNNKEL (reference sequence). The CDR3 spans 16 residues. V was cut by 3 bases and J by 3 bases, with 14 bases left in between. CDR3 protein: CASSHSGFEANEKLFF. The CDR3 DNA reads as TGTGCCAGCAGCCACTCCGGGTTTGAGGCTAATGAAAAACTGTTTTTT.

This sequence joins TRBV3-1 (or the pseudogene TRBV3-2) and TRBJ1-3; D uncertain. Looked up from germline, CDR1 is LGHDT and CDR2 is YNNKEL (reference sequence). The V end was cut by 5 bases, the J end by 1 base, with 9 bases between. The CDR3 consists of 14 residues. CDR3 nucleotides: TGTGCCAGCAGCACCCGGGGTTCTGGAAACACCATATATTTT. This encodes CASSTRGSGNTIYF.

This clone was seen a single time. The chain recombines TRBV9 with TRBJ1-1; the match to TRBD1 covers 8 bases. Germline V gives CDR1 SGDLS, CDR2 YYNGEE. CDR3 size: 13 residues. V lost 7 bases to trimming and J lost 14 bases; unmatched junction nucleotides: 16. The CDR3 DNA reads as TGTGCCAGCGAGAGGGTTCAGGACAGGGCCACGTTCTTT. Protein: CASERVQDRATFF.

The V and J genes are TRBV29-1 and TRBJ1-2; D call uncertain. The length of the CDR3 is 14 residues. Trimming shortened V by 4 bases and J by 5 bases, and 17 bases separated the two germline ends. CDR1 and CDR2 from the germline V gene are SQVTM and ANQGSEA. CDR3 protein: CSVVLYSSSYGYTF. The CDR3 DNA is TGCAGCGTTGTCTTATACAGCTCTTCTTATGGCTACACCTTC.

V and J are TRBV30 and TRBJ1-1; D is unclear. There are 12 residues in the CDR3. V dropped 3 bases and J dropped 5 bases, with 10 bases sitting between them. Looked up from germline, CDR1 is GTSNPN and CDR2 is SVGIG (reference sequence). CDR3 sequence reads: CAWRNRRTEAFF. The CDR3 DNA follows: TGTGCCTGGAGGAACCGCAGGACTGAAGCTTTCTTT.

This chain links TRBV5-1 with TRBJ1-5; TRBD1 matches at 7 bases. V gave up 4 bases and J gave up 5 bases; unmatched junction bases: 3. The germline gives CDR1 SGHRS, CDR2 YFSETQ. The CDR3 runs to 13 residues. CDR3 amino acids: CASSATGDQPQHF. In nucleotides, the CDR3 is TGCGCCAGCAGCGCAACAGGGGATCAGCCCCAGCATTTT.

The chain recombines TRBV7-2 with TRBJ2-7; 8 nucleotides agree with TRBD1. J was trimmed by 3 bases and V by 4 bases; bases with no gene match: 5. Germline V gives CDR1 SGHTA, CDR2 FQGNSA. The CDR3 length is 14 residues. The CDR3 spells CASSSSRGLYEQYF. For the CDR3, the DNA is TGTGCCAGCAGCTCAAGCAGGGGGCTCTACGAGCAGTACTTC. The variable domain in full, with the rest retrieved from reference TRBV7-2 and TRBJ2-7, is GAGVSQSPSNKVTEKGKDVELRCDPISGHTALYWYRQSLGQGLEFLIYFQGNSAPDKSGLPSDRFSAERTGGSVSTLTIQRTQQEDSAVYLCASSSSRGLYEQYFGPGTRLTVT.

The table lists this clone with a few counts. This chain connects TRBV7-8 to TRBJ2-2, with D tentatively TRBD1 (6 bases). Germline CDR1 is SGHVS and CDR2 is FQNEAQ. Trimming cost V 5 bases and J 6 bases, with 16 bases left between them. CDR3 size: 15 residues. The CDR3 sequence: CASSLLTGTPGELFF. DNA for the CDR3: TGTGCCAGCAGCCTCCTAACCGGGACACCCGGGGAGCTGTTTTTT.

The J gene is TRBJ2-5, the V gene TRBV7-8; 11 positions agree with TRBD2. CDR1 is SGHVS and CDR2 is FQNEAQ in the germline V gene. Trimming removed 4 bases from V and 4 bases from J; junction bases left unmatched: 8. This CDR3 has 16 residues. The CDR3 DNA is TGTGCCAGCAGCTCCGGGAGCCTAGCGGGAGGAGAGACCCAGTACTTC. It codes for CASSSGSLAGGETQYF.

The chain has TRBV28 and TRBJ2-3, with 7 bases matching TRBD1. Germline V gene sequence: CDR1 MDHEN, CDR2 SYDVKM. V shed 5 bases and J 3 bases; nucleotides not matched to a gene: 5. This CDR3 contains 14 residues. The CDR3 DNA is TGTGCCAGCAGTCCCACGACAGGGACAGATACGCAGTATTTT. Its translation is CASSPTTGTDTQYF.

This sequence joins TRBV9 and TRBJ1-1, with D possibly matching TRBD1 (6 bases). Germline V gene data show CDR1 as SGDLS and CDR2 as YYNGEE. The CDR3 runs 16 residues. V lost 0 bases and J lost 1, with 13 bases in between. The CDR3 region has the DNA TGTGCCAGCAGCGTAGCATCAGGGGTGAGGAACACTGAAGCTTTCTTT. Translation: CASSVASGVRNTEAFF.